This T cell receptor beta chain was captured by sequencing in a study of blood T cell repertoires in COVID-19. Study-wide background: Acute-phase and convalescent COVID-19 samples originated in the United States, Italy and Spain. Sources were T cells, B-cell-depleted T cells, or PBMCs; the material itself was cDNA or gDNA.

V lost 0 bases, J lost 2 bases, and 3 bases stayed unmatched. Per germline, CDR1 SGHRS and CDR2 YFSETQ. This CDR3 has 15 amino acids. This clone was counted only a few times. Original processing notes: Reference gene primer amplification yielded estimated nucleated cell counts. The assay was immunoSEQ multiplex PCR, and TCRdb's table has in-frame clones only and misses some. D and trimming were read from the DNA, whereas the V and J calls and clone size are those reported in that table. This table holds 9,500 to 10,000 clones, around three quarters found once. Sequenced: peripheral blood. The receptor was derived from a human donor in a cohort sampled during active COVID-19. The chain recombines TRBV5-1 with TRBJ2-5; 8 bases agree with TRBD2. This chain's CDR3 is CASSLVTSGQETQYF. Written as DNA, the CDR3 is TGCGCCAGCAGCTTGGTTACTAGCGGACAAGAGACCCAGTACTTC.